The clone carrying this T cell receptor (beta chain) was observed a few times. Its antigen remains unidentified. These data are taken from a study of beta chain features in type 1 diabetes. cDNA synthesis used the whole RNA isolate, giving expressed TCRB sequences. Profiled with immunoSEQ multiplex PCR; TCRdb holds only in-frame clones, not every one. Counted here are 630,000 or so clones, about 14% occurring once; the ten biggest clones make up just under 0.04%. Trimming stripped 4 bases from V and 7 bases from J, with 18 bases between. The CDR3 loop spans 15 amino acids. The germline V gene encodes CDR1 MNHEY and CDR2 SMNVEV (reference sequence). Points from the study as a whole: TCRB CDR3s from Type 1 diabetes patients were moderately but significantly shorter in all four CD4+ subsets.

J is TRBJ2-3 and V is TRBV27, with a tentative D call TRBD2 (7 bases). The sequence was obtained from a man between 18 and 35 years old with type 1 diabetes. Sequenced material: naive CD4+ T cells from blood. The CDR3 here is CASSSAGAGEYTQYF. CDR3 coding DNA: TGTGCCAGCAGTTCCGCGGGGGCCGGAGAGTATACGCAGTATTTT.